A selection of T cell receptor beta chains follows, all from one sample in a study of OX40 agonist ivuxolimab in advanced cancers. Sequencing used immunoSEQ multiplex PCR; TCRdb keeps in-frame clones, though not all of them. The repertoire holds around 150,000 clones, with approximately 90% as singletons. The input for sequencing was CD4+ or CD8+ T cells sorted from blood, taken in a trial of the OX40 agonist ivuxolimab. These receptors came from an adult with an advanced solid tumor such as melanoma, head and neck, liver or kidney cancer. The CDR3 runs from the conserved cysteine through the conserved F or W. Fields, in order: J gene, clone size, V gene, D gene, CDR3 DNA, CDR3 protein. A D gene is named only where the DNA matches it firmly. A row's size may be missing; if present it is once, few, many or a size class.

TRBJ1-2,NA,TRBV28,NA,TGTGCCAGCAGTCCCGCTGCCGGGCCAGGCAACTATGGCTACACCTTC,CASSPAAGPGNYGYTF
TRBJ1-5,NA,TRBV27,TRBD1,TGTGCCAGCAGTTTATCTGGGACAGTCAATCAGCCCCAGCATTTT,CASSLSGTVNQPQHF
TRBJ1-1,NA,TRBV4-2,NA,TGTGCCAGCAGCCAAGGGGGGGTAATGAACACTGAAGCTTTCTTT,CASSQGGVMNTEAFF
TRBJ2-3,NA,TRBV5-1,TRBD1,TGCGCCAGCAGCTCAAGGGACAGCATTTCTAGCACAGATACGCAGTATTTT,CASSSRDSISSTDTQYF
TRBJ1-1,NA,TRBV28,TRBD1,TGTGCCAGCAGTTTTATCCGGACCAAGGGACAGCATCAGAACCGGGAGTCTGACACTGAAGCTTTCTTT,CASSFIRTKGQHQNRESDTEAFF
TRBJ2-1,NA,TRBV29-1,TRBD2,TGCAGCGCCTCCCGGGGGACTAGCGGGAGTCGTGAGCAGTTCTTC,CSASRGTSGSREQFF
TRBJ1-1,once,TRBV6-5,NA,TGTGCCAGCAGTGAAAGGGCTGAAGCTTTCTTT,CASSERAEAFF
TRBJ2-1,NA,TRBV28,TRBD1,TGTGCCAGCAGTTTCCCCGACCTCCGGGACAGCGTATACAATGAGCAGTTCTTC,CASSFPDLRDSVYNEQFF
TRBJ2-3,NA,TRBV9,NA,TGTGCCAGCAGCGTAGAGGGCAGGTCCTCAGATACGCAGTATTTT,CASSVEGRSSDTQYF
TRBJ1-4,few,TRBV7-8,NA,TGTGCCAGCAGCGTTGAAGACATGGAAAAACTGTTTTTT,CASSVEDMEKLFF
TRBJ1-5,few,TRBV6-4,NA,TGTGCCAGTCGGACAGCTAGCAATCAGCCCCAGCATTTT,CASRTASNQPQHF
TRBJ2-7,few,TRBV15,NA,TGTGCCACCAGCAGAGATGGGTGGGGGGTTACGTCTCGAGAGCAGTACTTC,CATSRDGWGVTSREQYF
TRBJ2-7,few,TRBV10-1,NA,TGCGCCAGCAGTGATTCGTATGAGGGGCAGTACTTC,CASSDSYEGQYF
TRBJ2-1,NA,TRBV11-3,NA,TGTGCCAGCAGCGGCGGGACCCAGAGGTCCTACAATGAGCAGTTCTTC,CASSGGTQRSYNEQFF
TRBJ2-1,NA,TRBV7-9,TRBD2,TGTGCCAGCAGCTTAGGGTCTAGCGGGCCTAGCTCCTACAATGAGCAGTTCTTC,CASSLGSSGPSSYNEQFF
TRBJ2-2,NA,TRBV7-2,TRBD1,TGTGCCAGCAGCTTATTCGGACAGGGGGCGAACACCGGGGAGCTGTTTTTT,CASSLFGQGANTGELFF
TRBJ2-1,NA,TRBV7-9,NA,TGTGCCAGCAGCTTAGAAGGACAAGGTTACAATGAGCAGTTCTTC,CASSLEGQGYNEQFF
TRBJ1-1,NA,TRBV5-1,NA,TGCGCCAGCAGCACCAAATTCTCAGGGGACAAAATGAACACTGAAGCTTTCTTT,CASSTKFSGDKMNTEAFF
TRBJ2-7,NA,TRBV6-6,NA,TGTGCCAGCAGTTTTCTCCGGGACACCCCTGAGGAGCAGTACTTC,CASSFLRDTPEEQYF
TRBJ2-5,NA,TRBV27,TRBD1,TGTGCCAGCAGTACGAAACGCAGGGGGCAAGGGGAGACCCAGTACTTC,CASSTKRRGQGETQYF
TRBJ1-2,NA,TRBV19,TRBD1,TGTGCCAGTACTCCGGACAGGGACGGCTACACCTTC,CASTPDRDGYTF
TRBJ2-7,NA,TRBV28,NA,TGTGCCAGCAGTCGCACCGGGACATCCTACGAGCAGTACTTC,CASSRTGTSYEQYF
TRBJ2-7,NA,TRBV7-9,NA,TGTGCCAGCAGCCCTTACCGGGACGATTCTGGCGAGCAGTACTTC,CASSPYRDDSGEQYF
TRBJ1-1,NA,TRBV28,NA,TGTGCCAGCGGATCCGGGACACTGAACACTGAAGCTTTCTTT,CASGSGTLNTEAFF
TRBJ2-7,once,TRBV7-9,NA,TGTGCCAGCAGCTCTACCCAAACTGGAGGGCATAACGAGCAGTACTTC,CASSSTQTGGHNEQYF
TRBJ2-3,NA,TRBV28,NA,TGTGCCAGCAGTTTACCCAGGGGCACAGATACGCAGTATTTT,CASSLPRGTDTQYF
TRBJ2-3,NA,TRBV20-1,NA,TGCAGTGTTTTTGTAGATACGCAGTATTTT,CSVFVDTQYF
TRBJ2-3,NA,TRBV19,TRBD2,TGTGCCAGTAGCCTTTTTAGGGAGGGTAAGACGCAGTATTTT,CASSLFREGKTQYF
TRBJ2-7,NA,TRBV30,NA,TGTGCCTGGAGTGCTAGCTCAACACGCTCAGGCGAGCAGTACTTC,CAWSASSTRSGEQYF
TRBJ1-1,NA,TRBV30,NA,TGTGCCTGGAGTCTTAGGACAGTCGGGGTAACTGAAGCTTTCTTT,CAWSLRTVGVTEAFF
TRBJ2-7,NA,TRBV6-5,TRBD1,TGTGCCACCACCGGACAGGGGAGCGCCGAGCAGTACTTC,CATTGQGSAEQYF
TRBJ1-2,NA,TRBV9,TRBD1,TGTGCCAGCAGCGTATCCCCCTCGGACAGGGGGCATGGCTACACCTTC,CASSVSPSDRGHGYTF
TRBJ1-2,few,TRBV10-3,NA,TGTGCCATCAGTGACAGGAACGGCTACACCTTC,CAISDRNGYTF
TRBJ2-2,NA,TRBV11-3,TRBD2,TGTGCCAGCAGCCAGTACGGAGCGGGATCAAACACCGGGGAGCTGTTTTTT,CASSQYGAGSNTGELFF
TRBJ2-5,NA,TRBV5-1,NA,TGCGCCAGCAGCTTAGGGACCTCGGGAGAGACCCAGTACTTC,CASSLGTSGETQYF
TRBJ2-2,NA,TRBV5-4,TRBD1,TGTGCCAGCACTCACAGGGGGCGCAACACCGGGGAGCTGTTTTTT,CASTHRGRNTGELFF
TRBJ1-1,few,TRBV28,NA,TGTGCCAGCAGTTTTCGAGGCTACACTGAAGCTTTCTTT,CASSFRGYTEAFF
TRBJ1-2,NA,TRBV28,NA,TGTGCCAGCAGCCCAAGTAGGAATAACTATGGCTACACCTTC,CASSPSRNNYGYTF
TRBJ1-3,few,TRBV18,NA,TGTGCCAGCTCACCAAACTCTGGAAACACCATATATTTT,CASSPNSGNTIYF
TRBJ2-1,NA,TRBV9,TRBD1,TGTGCCAGCAGCTCCGACAGGGTCTACAATGAGCAGTTCTTC,CASSSDRVYNEQFF
TRBJ1-4,once,TRBV11-2,NA,TGTGCCAGCAGCCCAGGGACATTTGCAACTAATGAAAAACTGTTTTTT,CASSPGTFATNEKLFF
TRBJ2-5,NA,TRBV18,NA,TGTGCCAGCTCACCCGATTTGGAGACCCAGTACTTC,CASSPDLETQYF
TRBJ2-3,NA,TRBV19,TRBD1,TGTGCCAGCGATGAGGGGGCGCAGGGCACAGATACGCAGTATTTT,CASDEGAQGTDTQYF
TRBJ1-5,NA,TRBV19,TRBD1,TGTGCCAGTAGCGATGACAGGGGGGGATATCAGCCCCAGCATTTT,CASSDDRGGYQPQHF
TRBJ2-7,NA,TRBV27,TRBD1,TGTGCCAGCAGGGGACAGGGTGCCTACGAGCAGTACTTC,CASRGQGAYEQYF
TRBJ2-2,once,TRBV6-5,NA,TGTGCCAGCAGTTACTCGGCCCAGATTGGGGAGCTGTTTTTT,CASSYSAQIGELFF
TRBJ2-2,NA,TRBV7-9,NA,TGTGCCAGCAGCTTAGAAGTCCTGGACACCGGGGAGCTGTTTTTT,CASSLEVLDTGELFF
TRBJ1-5,NA,TRBV7-2,TRBD1,TGTGCCAGCAGCCCACAGGGGGGCAATCAGCCCCAGCATTTT,CASSPQGGNQPQHF
TRBJ1-2,NA,TRBV4-3,TRBD1,TGCGCCAGCAGCCAAGTCATGGACAGGGTTTACAATGGCTACACCTTC,CASSQVMDRVYNGYTF
TRBJ2-5,NA,TRBV2,NA,TGTGCCAGCATGGAGGGATTAGAGACCCAGTACTTC,CASMEGLETQYF
TRBJ2-1,NA,TRBV28,NA,TGTGCCAGCAGTTTAAGTGGGACGAGAGAGTTCTTC,CASSLSGTREFF
TRBJ2-1,NA,TRBV10-1,NA,TGCGCCAGCAGTGACGAGGGGTCCTACAATGAGCAGTTCTTC,CASSDEGSYNEQFF